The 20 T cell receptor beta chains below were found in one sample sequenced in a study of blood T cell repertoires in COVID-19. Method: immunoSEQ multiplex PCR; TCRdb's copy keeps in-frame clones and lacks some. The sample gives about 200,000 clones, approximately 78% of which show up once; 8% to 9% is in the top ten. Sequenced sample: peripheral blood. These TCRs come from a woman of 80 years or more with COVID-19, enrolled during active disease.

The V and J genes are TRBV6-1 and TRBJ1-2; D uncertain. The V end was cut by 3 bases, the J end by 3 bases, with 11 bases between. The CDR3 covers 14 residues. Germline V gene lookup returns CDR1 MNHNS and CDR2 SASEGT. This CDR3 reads CASSDSLYDYGYTF. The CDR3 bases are TGTGCCAGCAGTGACAGTCTGTATGACTATGGCTACACCTTC.

The CDR3 is CAIRPRYEQYF. DNA of the CDR3: TGTGCCATCAGACCCCGGTACGAGCAGTACTTC. The chain recombines TRBV10-3 with TRBJ2-7; D is unclear. Germline V lookup: CDR1 ENHRY, CDR2 SYGVKD. This CDR3 is built from 11 residues. V was cut by 6 bases and J by 4 bases, with 7 bases left in between.

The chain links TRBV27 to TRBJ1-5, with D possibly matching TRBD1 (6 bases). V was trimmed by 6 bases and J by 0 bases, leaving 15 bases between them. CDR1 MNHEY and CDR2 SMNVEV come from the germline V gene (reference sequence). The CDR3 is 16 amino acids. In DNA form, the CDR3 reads TGTGCCAGCAGCAAACGGACAGATTATAGCAATCAGCCCCAGCATTTT. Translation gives CASSKRTDYSNQPQHF.

The CDR3 bases are TGCGCCAGCAGCTTGGTAAGCGGGTCCTACAATGAGCAGTTCTTC. This gives the protein CASSLVSGSYNEQFF. This rearrangement joins TRBV5-1 to TRBJ2-1, with D maybe TRBD2 (6 bases). V shed 0 bases and J shed 1 base, with 8 bases lying between them. Germline V lookup: CDR1 SGHRS, CDR2 YFSETQ. This CDR3 has 15 amino acids.

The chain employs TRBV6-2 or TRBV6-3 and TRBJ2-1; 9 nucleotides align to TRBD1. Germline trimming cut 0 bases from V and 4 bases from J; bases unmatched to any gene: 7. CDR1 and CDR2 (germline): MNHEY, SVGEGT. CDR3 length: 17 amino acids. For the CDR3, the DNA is TGTGCCAGCAGTTACTCTCCCGGGACAGGGATTTACAATGAGCAGTTCTTC. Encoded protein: CASSYSPGTGIYNEQFF.

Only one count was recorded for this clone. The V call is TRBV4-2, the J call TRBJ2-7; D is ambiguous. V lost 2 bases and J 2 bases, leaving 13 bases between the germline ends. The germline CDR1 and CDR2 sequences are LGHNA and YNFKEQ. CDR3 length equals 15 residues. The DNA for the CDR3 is TGTGCCAGCAGCCAACCCTCTGGGCAACCCTACGAGCAGTACTTC. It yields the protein CASSQPSGQPYEQYF.

The DNA of the CDR3 is TGTGCCAGCATCTGGGACAGGGCCGAAGCTTTCTTT. Translating gives CASIWDRAEAFF. The chain uses TRBV2 and TRBJ1-1, with 9 bases aligning to TRBD1. V dropped 7 bases and J dropped 8; count of bases not matched to a gene: 5. Germline CDR1 SNHLY, CDR2 FYNNEI. This CDR3 contains 12 residues. The complete variable domain, with remaining parts taken from reference TRBV2 and TRBJ1-1, reads EPEVTQTPSHQVTQMGQEVILRCVPISNHLYFYWYRQILGQKVEFLVSFYNNEISEKSEIFDDQFSVERPDGSNFTLKIRSTKLEDSAMYFCASIWDRAEAFFGQGTRLTVV.

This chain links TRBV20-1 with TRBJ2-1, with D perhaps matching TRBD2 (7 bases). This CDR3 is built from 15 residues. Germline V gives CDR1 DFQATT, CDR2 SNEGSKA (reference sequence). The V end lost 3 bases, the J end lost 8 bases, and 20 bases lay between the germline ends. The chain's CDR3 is CSASPPPSGTYEQFF. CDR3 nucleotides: TGCAGTGCTAGTCCCCCCCCCAGCGGGACATATGAGCAGTTCTTC.

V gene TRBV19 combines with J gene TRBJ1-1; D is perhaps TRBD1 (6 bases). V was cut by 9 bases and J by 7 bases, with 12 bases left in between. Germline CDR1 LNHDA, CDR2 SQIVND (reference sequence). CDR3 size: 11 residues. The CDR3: CASTGTLEAFF. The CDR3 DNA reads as TGTGCCAGCACCGGGACACTTGAAGCTTTCTTT.

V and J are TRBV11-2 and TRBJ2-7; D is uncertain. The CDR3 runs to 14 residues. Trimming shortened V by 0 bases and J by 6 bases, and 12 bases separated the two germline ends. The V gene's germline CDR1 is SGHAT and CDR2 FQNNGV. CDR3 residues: CASSLERRLGEQYF. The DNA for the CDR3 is TGTGCCAGCAGCTTAGAGAGGCGGCTCGGCGAGCAGTACTTC.

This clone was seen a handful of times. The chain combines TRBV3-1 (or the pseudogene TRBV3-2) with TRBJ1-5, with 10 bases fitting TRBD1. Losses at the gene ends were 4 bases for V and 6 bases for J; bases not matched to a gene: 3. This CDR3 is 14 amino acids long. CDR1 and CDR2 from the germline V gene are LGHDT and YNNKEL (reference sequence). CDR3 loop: CASSPRQGAQPQHF. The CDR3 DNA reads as TGTGCCAGCAGCCCGCGACAGGGGGCTCAGCCCCAGCATTTT.

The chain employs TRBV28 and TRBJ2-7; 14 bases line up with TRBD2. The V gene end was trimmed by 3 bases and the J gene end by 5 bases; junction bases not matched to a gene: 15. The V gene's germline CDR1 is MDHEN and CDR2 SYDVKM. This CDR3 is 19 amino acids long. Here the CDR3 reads CASSFMPGLAGEKYHEQYF. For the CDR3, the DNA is TGTGCCAGCAGTTTTATGCCGGGACTAGCGGGAGAAAAATACCACGAGCAGTACTTC.

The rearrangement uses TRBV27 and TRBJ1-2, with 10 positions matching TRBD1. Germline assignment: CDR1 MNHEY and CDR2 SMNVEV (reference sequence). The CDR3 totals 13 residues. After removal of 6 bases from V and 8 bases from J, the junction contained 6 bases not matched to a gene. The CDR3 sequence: CASSPGQGIGYTF. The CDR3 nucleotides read TGTGCCAGCAGCCCGGGACAGGGGATAGGCTACACCTTC.

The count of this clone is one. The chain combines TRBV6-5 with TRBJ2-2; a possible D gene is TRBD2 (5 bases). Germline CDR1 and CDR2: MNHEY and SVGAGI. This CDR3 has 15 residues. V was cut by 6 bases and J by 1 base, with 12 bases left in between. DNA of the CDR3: TGTGCCAGCAGGTCGAGAGGGTGGAACACCGGGGAGCTGTTTTTT. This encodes CASRSRGWNTGELFF.

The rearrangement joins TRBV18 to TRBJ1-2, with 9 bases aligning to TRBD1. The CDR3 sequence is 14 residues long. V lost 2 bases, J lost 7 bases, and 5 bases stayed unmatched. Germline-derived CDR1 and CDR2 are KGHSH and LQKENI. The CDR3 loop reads CASSPAGTGFGYTF. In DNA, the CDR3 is TGTGCCAGCTCACCAGCTGGGACAGGGTTTGGCTACACCTTC.

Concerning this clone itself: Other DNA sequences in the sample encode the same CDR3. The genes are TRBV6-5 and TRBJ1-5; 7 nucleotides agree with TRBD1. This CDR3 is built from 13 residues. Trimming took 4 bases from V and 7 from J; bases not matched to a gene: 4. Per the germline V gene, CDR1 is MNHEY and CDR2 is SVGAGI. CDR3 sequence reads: CASSWDSYQPQHF. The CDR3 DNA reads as TGTGCCAGCAGTTGGGACAGTTACCAGCCCCAGCATTTT.

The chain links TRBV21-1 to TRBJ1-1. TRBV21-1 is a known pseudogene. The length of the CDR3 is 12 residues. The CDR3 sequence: CASSKGEGEAFF. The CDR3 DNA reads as TGTGCCAGCAGCAAAGGGGAGGGAGAAGCTTTCTTT.

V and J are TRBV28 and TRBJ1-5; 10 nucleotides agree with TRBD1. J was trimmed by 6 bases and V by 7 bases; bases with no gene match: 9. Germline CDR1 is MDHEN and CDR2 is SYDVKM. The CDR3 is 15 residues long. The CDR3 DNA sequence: TGTGCCAGCACGAGGGACAGGGGCCCGAGTCAGCCCCAGCATTTT. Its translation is CASTRDRGPSQPQHF.

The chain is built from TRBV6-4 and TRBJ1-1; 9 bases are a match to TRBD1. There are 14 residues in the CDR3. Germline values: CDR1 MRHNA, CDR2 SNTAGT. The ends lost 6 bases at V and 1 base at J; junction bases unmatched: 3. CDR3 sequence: CASRAQGANTEAFF. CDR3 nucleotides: TGTGCCAGCAGGGCACAGGGGGCGAACACTGAAGCTTTCTTT.

CDR3 nucleotide sequence: TGTGCCAGCAGCCGCAAAAACAGGGAAAGTGGCTACACCTTC. Its protein is CASSRKNRESGYTF. The gene calls are TRBV28 and TRBJ1-2; D may be TRBD1 (6 bases). The germline V gene has CDR1 MDHEN and CDR2 SYDVKM. The germline V and J ends were trimmed by 6 bases and 7 bases, with 18 bases remaining between them. The CDR3 spans 14 residues.